The T cell receptor (beta chain) under discussion was sequenced for a study of blood T cell repertoires in COVID-19. As for the study in general: Researchers got acute and convalescent COVID-19 samples from the United States, Italy and Spain. PBMCs, B-cell-depleted T cells, or T cells provided the cDNA or gDNA that made up the material.

Assay: immunoSEQ multiplex PCR; the TCRdb copy retains only in-frame clones and omits some. The sample has more than 250,000 clones, almost 85% seen once. V lost 7 bases and J lost 2; bases outside the gene matches: 7. CDR3 length: 13 residues. The V gene's germline CDR1 is SQVTM and CDR2 ANQGSEA. V usage is TRBV29-1 and J usage is TRBJ1-1, with 7 bases that match TRBD1. This receptor was obtained from a man aged 50 to 59 with active or convalescent COVID-19. Material for sequencing was peripheral blood. CDR3 loop: CSASTGPNTEAFF. DNA of the CDR3: TGCAGCGCCTCGACAGGGCCAAACACTGAAGCTTTCTTT.